This TCR beta chain is from a study of control samples from healthy donors and cancer patients (dated by TCRdb to the early 2020s). Note on this clone: Its specific antigen is unknown. The input lacks base qualities; no much larger clone sits a single base away.

Libraries were prepared through the immunoSEQ multiplex PCR assay. TCRdb provides this immuneACCESS table in a form limited to in-frame rearrangements. Some clones are lacking; in checked studies, under half of them reflect an unresolved V gene, and why the rest are absent is not known. For this sample there are under 450,000 clones; 80% to 95% appear just once. Roughly 6.4% of the sample comes from the top ten. Per the germline V gene (reference sequence), LNHNV is the CDR1 and YYDKDF is the CDR2. Its CDR3 holds 17 amino acids, cysteine through phenylalanine. Just CDR3 DNA is preserved here, 51 bases in frame from base 1. V loses 1 base, J loses 0 bases, and the germline ends lie 13 bases apart.

The sequencing input was PBMCs. This receptor chain uses TRBV15 and TRBJ1-5, and the D gene may be TRBD1, 6 bases matching. The receptor was isolated from a man aged 40-49 years with head and neck cancer. The CDR3 sequence is CATSRVGQLISNQPQHF. The nucleotides are TGTGCCACCAGCAGAGTTGGACAGCTAATTAGCAATCAGCCCCAGCATTTT.